This T cell receptor beta chain was recorded in a study of T cells in Graves' hyperthyroidism and ophthalmopathy. The CDR3 regions of TCR beta were amplified from RNA transcripts. The primer set for the first-round RT-PCR of the TCR CDR3 was HTBI. TCRdb processed the multiplex PCR reads anew with MiXCR; each CDR3 protein has one entry. The sample has about 210,000 distinct CDR3 sequences, more than 15% seen once. In this sample, this clonotype turned up a few times. The V end was cut by 4 bases, the J end by 8 bases, with 18 bases between. Germline V gene sequence: CDR1 SGHNT, CDR2 YYREEE (reference sequence). The CDR3 extends over 14 amino acids.

V usage is TRBV5-4 and J usage is TRBJ1-2; D may be TRBD1 (5 bases). This clonotype was obtained from a man aged 45-60 years with Graves' hyperthyroidism. The sample taken for sequencing was blood. CDR3 sequence: CASSGGHSFGGYTF. DNA of the CDR3: TGTGCCAGCAGCGGAGGACATTCCTTCGGCGGCTACACCTTC.